These 31 T cell receptor beta chains originate from one sample sequenced in a study of vaccination and CD4 T cells after COVID-19. The treatment: approximately nine-day PBMC culture with coronavirus spike peptide pools or control peptides (ViraFEST assay). What these receptors recognize is not known. The study sequenced cultured CD4+ T cell DNA using the Oncomine TCR Beta short-read assay. One entry per CDR3 protein, called by TCRdb with MiXCR from the PCR reads. The profile shows 13,000 to 15,000 distinct CDR3 sequences, 29% of them singletons. The input for sequencing was CD4+ T cells from blood, cultured in vitro, taken before SARS-CoV-2 vaccination. Receptor source: a human donor who received a COVID-19 vaccine.

V gene TRBV30 combines with J gene TRBJ2-7, with D perhaps matching TRBD2 (6 bases). Per germline, CDR1 GTSNPN and CDR2 SVGIG (reference sequence). Trimming shortened V by 3 bases and J by 4 bases, and 13 bases separated the two germline ends. The CDR3 has 13 amino acids. CDR3 in amino acids: CAWSGLLPYEQYF. The CDR3 DNA is TGTGCCTGGAGCGGACTATTACCATACGAGCAGTACTTC. Supplemented by reference TRBV30 and TRBJ2-7, the full variable domain reads SQTIHQWPATLVQPVGSPLSLECTVEGTSNPNLYWYRQAAGRGLQLLFYSVGIGQISSEVPQNLSASRPQDRQFILSSKKLLLSDSGFYLCAWSGLLPYEQYFGPGTRLTVT.

This chain uses TRBV20-1 with TRBJ1-4; no reliable D call. This CDR3 is 14 amino acids long. Germline V gene lookup returns CDR1 DFQATT and CDR2 SNEGSKA (reference sequence). The V end was cut by 1 base, the J end by 6 bases, with 12 bases between. CDR3 bases: TGCAGTGCTAGAGTAGCAGTAGGTGATGAAAAACTGTTTTTT. This translates into CSARVAVGDEKLFF.

A word on this clonotype: Relative to the germline gene, one junction end is altered; a read error may explain this. This chain connects TRBV30 to TRBJ2-5, with D unclear. There are 16 residues in the CDR3. Per germline, CDR1 GTSNPN and CDR2 SVGIG (reference sequence). CDR3 nucleotide sequence: TGTGCCTGGGGTGTAAAAAGTTGGAAGTCCCAAGAGACCCAGTACTTC. Amino acid sequence: CAWGVKSWKSQETQYF.

The count of this clonotype is one. V and J are TRBV5-1 and TRBJ2-7; 9 bases fit TRBD1. Germline CDR1 is SGHRS and CDR2 is YFSETQ. V trimming: 0 bases; J trimming: 5 bases; junction bases outside the gene matches: 3. This CDR3 is built from 14 residues. CDR3 coding DNA: TGCGCCAGCAGCTTGGTGACAGGGGGAGACGAGCAGTACTTC. Its protein is CASSLVTGGDEQYF.

The chain combines TRBV2 with TRBJ2-1, with 10 nucleotides matching TRBD2. The germline gives CDR1 SNHLY, CDR2 FYNNEI. Trimming at V came to 5 bases and at J to 7 bases, leaving 8 bases not matched to a gene. The CDR3 runs 15 residues. The CDR3 spells CASSTSGGGRNEQFF. The CDR3 DNA is TGTGCCAGCAGTACAAGCGGGGGGGGGCGGAATGAGCAGTTCTTC. Together with reference TRBV2 and TRBJ2-1, the CDR3 gives the full variable domain: EPEVTQTPSHQVTQMGQEVILRCVPISNHLYFYWYRQILGQKVEFLVSFYNNEISEKSEIFDDQFSVERPDGSNFTLKIRSTKLEDSAMYFCASSTSGGGRNEQFFGPGTRLTVL.

The chain carries TRBV6-1 and TRBJ1-2, with 7 bases matching TRBD1. The V segment lost 5 bases and the J segment 6 bases; nucleotides outside the gene matches: 3. The V gene's germline CDR1 is MNHNS and CDR2 SASEGT. The CDR3 totals 12 residues. The CDR3 DNA reads TGTGCCAGCAGTAGACAGGGTAATGGCTACACCTTC. As protein: CASSRQGNGYTF.

The chain joins TRBV5-4 to TRBJ1-1; D not certain. The CDR3 extends over 11 amino acids. Trimming stripped 0 bases from V and 7 bases from J, with 4 bases between. The germline V gene encodes CDR1 SGHNT and CDR2 YYREEE (reference sequence). CDR3 bases: TGTGCCAGCAGCTTGGGTAGTGAAGCTTTCTTT. This codes for CASSLGSEAFF. The whole variable domain, remainder taken from reference TRBV5-4 and TRBJ1-1, is ETGVTQSPTHLIKTRGQQVTLRCSSQSGHNTVSWYQQALGQGPQFIFQYYREEENGRGNFPPRFSGLQFPNYSSELNVNALELDDSALYLCASSLGSEAFFGQGTRLTVV.

The chain combines TRBV7-9 with TRBJ2-7; D is undetermined. Germline-derived CDR1 and CDR2 are SEHNR and FQNEAQ (reference sequence). The CDR3 extends over 11 amino acids. V lost 5 bases, J lost 6 bases, and 8 bases lay in between. The CDR3 reads CASSQPGEQYF. Written as DNA, the CDR3 is TGTGCCAGCAGCCAACCGGGCGAGCAGTACTTC.

The V call is TRBV4-1, the J call TRBJ2-3; TRBD2 matches at 7 bases. V lost 2 bases, J lost 1 base, and 18 bases stayed unmatched. Germline CDR1 and CDR2: MGHRA and YSYEKL. CDR3 size: 20 residues. This CDR3 is CASSQPFLGRGGGGTDTQYF. CDR3 DNA sequence: TGCGCCAGCAGCCAACCTTTTCTGGGACGCGGGGGAGGGGGCACAGATACGCAGTATTTT.

This sequence joins TRBV24-1 and TRBJ1-1; TRBD1 matches at 7 bases. The CDR3 loop spans 11 amino acids. The junction had 7 bases not matched to a gene; V was cut back by 6 bases and J by 13 bases. Germline V gene sequence: CDR1 KGHDR, CDR2 SFDVKD. The CDR3 region has the DNA TGTGCCACCAGTCAAGGGGGCGCCTGTTTCTTT. It specifies CATSQGGACFF.

The genes are TRBV3-1 and TRBJ2-5; D perhaps matches TRBD2 (6 bases). V lost 3 bases to trimming and J lost 2 bases, with 10 bases between them. The CDR3 covers 14 residues. From germline, CDR1 is LGHDT and CDR2 YNNKEL (reference sequence). The CDR3 DNA follows: TGTGCCAGCAGCCACCGTGGGGGGCAAGAGACCCAGTACTTC. It yields the protein CASSHRGGQETQYF.

The gene calls are TRBV6-4 and TRBJ2-5; tentative D call: TRBD1 (6 bases). V was shortened by 0 bases and J by 1 base, with 9 bases between the two germline ends. The CDR3 spans 15 residues. Per the germline V gene, CDR1 is MRHNA and CDR2 is SNTAGT. The CDR3 bases are TGTGCCAGCAGTGACTCGCAGGGGTCCCAAGAGACCCAGTACTTC. Residues: CASSDSQGSQETQYF.

This clonotype rates as large. The chain uses TRBV18 and TRBJ2-5; D remains unclear. This CDR3 comprises 15 residues. Trimming removed 1 base at V and 3 bases at J, with 12 bases between. From germline, CDR1 is KGHSH and CDR2 LQKENI. CDR3 sequence: CASSPRRAAEETQYF. The CDR3 bases are TGTGCCAGCTCACCACGTAGGGCCGCCGAAGAGACCCAGTACTTC.

The chain employs TRBV5-1 and TRBJ2-7; D is unclear. The CDR3 is 13 amino acids. The V end lost 4 bases, the J end lost 3 bases, and 11 bases lay between the germline ends. Germline lookup yields CDR1 SGHRS and CDR2 YFSETQ. For the CDR3, the DNA is TGCGCCAGCAGCCCATCCCCCGGCTACGAGCAGTACTTC. It specifies CASSPSPGYEQYF.

The rearrangement uses TRBV29-1 and TRBJ1-5; 7 bases are shared with TRBD1. The CDR3 has 12 residues. The junction had 1 base not matched to a gene; V was cut back by 4 bases and J by 4 bases. Germline V lookup: CDR1 SQVTM, CDR2 ANQGSEA. The CDR3 sequence: CSVGQGNQPQHF. The CDR3 nucleotides are TGCAGCGTTGGACAGGGTAATCAGCCCCAGCATTTT.

V usage is TRBV12-3 or TRBV12-4 and J usage is TRBJ1-1; D is ambiguous. The CDR3 has 14 residues. The ends were cut back, 3 bases at V and 4 bases at J, with 12 bases in the middle. CDR3 in amino acids: CASSFGPRSTEAFF. As DNA, the CDR3 is TGTGCCAGCAGTTTTGGGCCACGGTCCACTGAAGCTTTCTTT.

This clonotype turned up a few times. This chain uses TRBV27 with TRBJ2-5, with D possibly TRBD2 on 5 matching bases. V lost 4 bases to trimming and J lost 4 bases, with 10 bases between them. The CDR3 contains 13 residues. Germline V gives CDR1 MNHEY, CDR2 SMNVEV (reference sequence). CDR3 sequence: CASSSGVVETQYF. In DNA, the CDR3 is TGTGCCAGCAGTTCCGGGGTAGTAGAGACCCAGTACTTC.

This clonotype has only a few counts. The rearrangement links TRBV5-1 to TRBJ1-1, with no clear D. Germline values: CDR1 SGHRS, CDR2 YFSETQ. The CDR3 consists of 15 residues. Trimming removed 3 bases at V and 1 base at J, with 13 bases between. The CDR3 DNA reads TGCGCCAGCAGCTCCAGAACGAACCCGAACACTGAAGCTTTCTTT. This gives the protein CASSSRTNPNTEAFF.

The J gene is TRBJ2-7, the V gene TRBV5-1; TRBD1 matches at 11 bases. Germline lookup yields CDR1 SGHRS and CDR2 YFSETQ. V shed 0 bases, J shed 6 bases, and the junction held 14 bases outside the gene matches. The CDR3 consists of 18 residues. CDR3 loop: CASSLASLGQGAFGEQYF. DNA for the CDR3: TGCGCCAGCAGCTTGGCCTCCTTAGGACAGGGGGCATTTGGCGAGCAGTACTTC.

Remarks on this clonotype: One end of the junction does not line up with germline, which may come from a read error. The chain is built from TRBV5-6 and TRBJ1-2, with a tentative D call TRBD1 (5 bases). The CDR3 totals 11 residues. CDR1 and CDR2 (germline): SGHDT, YYEEEE. CDR3 amino acids: CASSRDYGYTF. The CDR3 coding sequence is TGTGCCAGCAGCCGGGACTACGGCTACACCTTC.

The J gene is TRBJ2-3, the V gene TRBV5-1; 10 bases line up with TRBD2. Germline trimming cut 2 bases from V and 7 bases from J; bases unmatched to any gene: 10. Germline V CDR1 and CDR2: SGHRS, YFSETQ. The CDR3 length is 16 residues. CDR3 amino acids: CASSLSLAGGRHTQYF. Written as DNA, the CDR3 is TGCGCCAGCAGCTTAAGCTTAGCGGGGGGCCGCCATACGCAGTATTTT.

This sequence joins TRBV29-1 and TRBJ2-3; no reliable D call. Germline values: CDR1 SQVTM, CDR2 ANQGSEA. Trimming removed 4 bases at V and 6 bases at J, with 11 bases between. The CDR3 loop spans 12 amino acids. DNA of the CDR3: TGCAGCGTTGTAGGGTCAAGCGATACGCAGTATTTT. The encoded protein is CSVVGSSDTQYF.

This clonotype was seen more than once but under ten times. The chain links TRBV2 to TRBJ2-7, with D maybe TRBD2 (5 bases). Germline lookup yields CDR1 SNHLY and CDR2 FYNNEI. Deletions cut 0 bases from V and 3 bases from J, with 6 bases between. The CDR3 runs to 13 residues. Written as DNA, the CDR3 is TGTGCCAGCAGTGAAGCCGGGGACTACGAGCAGTACTTC. It codes for CASSEAGDYEQYF.

This chain uses TRBV29-1 with TRBJ1-2; 7 bases fit TRBD1. The CDR3 extends over 12 amino acids. The germline gives CDR1 SQVTM, CDR2 ANQGSEA. The V gene end was trimmed by 6 bases and the J gene end by 4 bases; junction bases not matched to a gene: 5. CDR3 region: CSVRQGSYGYTF. CDR3 DNA sequence: TGCAGCGTACGACAGGGTAGCTATGGCTACACCTTC.

The gene calls are TRBV2 and TRBJ2-5; 12 positions match TRBD2. The CDR3 sequence is 14 residues long. The germline V gene has CDR1 SNHLY and CDR2 FYNNEI. J lost 4 bases, V lost 7 bases, and 4 bases had no gene match. The CDR3 loop reads CASTRTSGAETQYF. The CDR3 DNA is TGTGCCAGCACTAGGACTAGCGGGGCAGAGACCCAGTACTTC.

This clonotype was counted only a few times. This chain joins TRBV7-9 and TRBJ1-4; D call uncertain. Germline values: CDR1 SEHNR, CDR2 FQNEAQ (reference sequence). V lost 4 bases and J 3 bases, leaving 15 bases between the germline ends. This CDR3 has 16 amino acids. CDR3 sequence: CASSSHGLSANEKLFF. The CDR3 bases are TGTGCCAGCAGCTCTCACGGGTTATCAGCTAATGAAAAACTGTTTTTT.

This chain links TRBV20-1 with TRBJ2-7, with 9 bases that match TRBD1. There are 15 residues in the CDR3. The V gene's germline CDR1 is DFQATT and CDR2 SNEGSKA (reference sequence). The J segment lost 2 bases and the V segment lost 1 base, leaving 6 bases of the junction unmatched. CDR3 in amino acids: CSARAGTGKTYEQYF. The CDR3 nucleotides read TGCAGTGCTAGAGCCGGGACAGGGAAGACCTACGAGCAGTACTTC.

The genes are TRBV7-6 and TRBJ1-1, with D unclear. Trimming left V 1 base short and J 5 bases short, with 11 bases between. The CDR3 runs to 14 residues. Germline CDR1 reads SGHVS; CDR2 reads FNYEAQ. CDR3 DNA: TGTGCCAGCAGCTTAGATTCCGGGAGGACTGAAGCTTTCTTT. Encoded protein: CASSLDSGRTEAFF.

This chain links TRBV6-5 with TRBJ1-6; D uncertain. The V and J ends lost 2 bases and 7 bases respectively, with 3 bases between them. Germline assignment: CDR1 MNHEY and CDR2 SVGAGI. This CDR3 has 12 amino acids. For the CDR3, the DNA is TGTGCCAGCAGTTACGCAAATTCACCCCTCCACTTT. Translating gives CASSYANSPLHF.

This sequence joins TRBV10-2 and TRBJ1-5; TRBD1 is a possible D gene (6 bases). The V and J ends lost 2 bases and 1 base respectively, with 9 bases between them. This CDR3 spans 15 amino acids. The germline V gene has CDR1 WSHSY and CDR2 SAAADI. The CDR3 is CASSENRESNQPQHF. CDR3 coding DNA: TGCGCCAGCAGTGAGAACAGGGAGAGCAATCAGCCCCAGCATTTT.

The DNA of the CDR3 is TGTGCCAGCAGCCCTAACAGGGGAATAGGATCTGCACCCCTCCACTTT. Translated: CASSPNRGIGSAPLHF. The V and J genes are TRBV12-3 or TRBV12-4 and TRBJ1-6; 7 nucleotides line up with TRBD1. The CDR3 extends over 16 amino acids. The V segment lost 6 bases and the J segment 11 bases; nucleotides outside the gene matches: 16.